These 20 T cell receptor beta chains share one sample of origin, sequenced in a study of T cells in Graves' hyperthyroidism and ophthalmopathy. Authors of the study amplified TCR beta CDR3 regions from RNA transcripts. Primed by the HTBI set, a first-round RT-PCR was run on the TCR CDR3. TCRdb re-called the multiplex PCR reads through MiXCR, storing one row per CDR3 protein. The sample lists 300,000 or so distinct CDR3 sequences; around 20% were seen once. Material: blood. The receptors here all came from a woman aged 45-65 years with Graves' hyperthyroidism.

This clonotype occurred many times. This chain links TRBV24-1 with TRBJ2-1; tentative D call: TRBD1 (6 bases). CDR3 length equals 14 residues. Germline-derived CDR1 and CDR2 are KGHDR and SFDVKD. V dropped 5 bases and J dropped 0 bases, with 7 bases sitting between them. CDR3 bases: TGTGCCACCAGTGCACAGGGCTCCTACAATGAGCAGTTCTTC. Its protein is CATSAQGSYNEQFF.

A few counts support this clonotype. The chain joins TRBV6-5 to TRBJ1-4; no clear D. The germline gives CDR1 MNHEY, CDR2 SVGAGI. This CDR3 is 16 amino acids long. Deletions cut 2 bases from V and 3 bases from J, with 13 bases between. CDR3 protein: CASSYAWSGANEKLFF. For the CDR3, the DNA is TGTGCCAGCAGTTACGCGTGGAGCGGGGCTAATGAAAAACTGTTTTTT.

The V call is TRBV5-1, the J call TRBJ1-6, with TRBD1 identical over 7 bases. CDR1 SGHRS and CDR2 YFSETQ come from the germline V gene. The CDR3 length is 20 residues. V dropped 0 bases and J dropped 1; count of bases not matched to a gene: 13. The CDR3 sequence is CASSLAQGSISGSYNSPLHF. CDR3 nucleotide sequence: TGCGCCAGCAGCTTGGCACAGGGGAGCATTTCAGGATCCTATAATTCACCCCTCCACTTT.

This clonotype was counted a single time. Given a much more abundant clone one base away, this may be a read error. The chain is built from TRBV28 and TRBJ2-1; tentatively, D is TRBD1 or TRBD2 (5 bases each). There are 15 residues in the CDR3. CDR1 is MDHEN, CDR2 SYDVKM, per germline. The DNA for the CDR3 is TGTGCCAGCAGGGACTCAGGGACCCCTTACAATGAGCAGCTCTTC. Translated: CASRDSGTPYNEQLF.

The chain is built from TRBV11-2 and TRBJ2-7; 7 nucleotides align to TRBD2. The J segment lost 7 bases and the V segment lost 9 bases, leaving 15 bases of the junction unmatched. CDR1 is SGHAT and CDR2 is FQNNGV in the germline V gene. The CDR3 contains 14 residues. CDR3 in DNA: TGTGCCAGTAGTAAGCTAGCGGCCATAGGGGAGCAGTACTTC. This encodes CASSKLAAIGEQYF. The variable domain in full, with the rest retrieved from reference TRBV11-2 and TRBJ2-7, is EAGVAQSPRYKIIEKRQSVAFWCNPISGHATLYWYQQILGQGPKLLIQFQNNGVVDDSQLPKDRFSAERLKGVDSTLKIQPAKLEDSAVYLCASSKLAAIGEQYFGPGTRLTVT.

This clonotype was recorded at least ten times. The chain has TRBV7-8 and TRBJ2-7; the match to TRBD2 covers 9 bases. Germline CDR1 is SGHVS and CDR2 is FQNEAQ. The CDR3 covers 14 residues. Trimming at V came to 8 bases and at J to 7 bases, leaving 12 bases not matched to a gene. The CDR3, as DNA: TGTGCCAGCTTACTAGCGGGCGATATGGGAGAGCAGTACTTC. This translates into CASLLAGDMGEQYF.

This clonotype appeared many times. This chain links TRBV10-3 with TRBJ2-2; no clear D. The CDR3 is made up of 15 amino acids. Trimming pared 0 bases from V and 6 bases from J, leaving 11 bases between. The V gene's germline CDR1 is ENHRY and CDR2 SYGVKD. The CDR3 is CAISESQVAAGELFF. The CDR3 bases are TGTGCCATCAGTGAGTCCCAGGTTGCGGCCGGGGAGCTGTTTTTT.

The chain links TRBV14 to TRBJ1-4; D is uncertain. Germline V gives CDR1 SGHDN, CDR2 FVKESK. With 1 base removed from V and 0 bases from J, the gap between germline ends came to 15 bases. The CDR3 is 18 amino acids. The CDR3 DNA follows: TGTGCCAGCAGCCAAGGGGCGCCAGGACTAGCAACTAATGAAAAACTGTTTTTT. Translating gives CASSQGAPGLATNEKLFF.

This clonotype was recorded many times. The chain is built from TRBV9 and TRBJ2-1; D gene uncertain. With 6 bases removed from V and 0 bases from J, the gap between germline ends came to 13 bases. The germline V gene has CDR1 SGDLS and CDR2 YYNGEE. This CDR3 is built from 15 residues. CDR3 amino acids: CASTLGMSSYNEQFF. As DNA, the CDR3 is TGTGCCAGCACTCTTGGTATGAGCTCCTACAATGAGCAGTTCTTC.

The sample holds many counts of this clonotype. The chain is built from TRBV2 and TRBJ2-4, with D possibly TRBD1 on 6 matching bases. CDR1 and CDR2 from the germline V gene are SNHLY and FYNNEI. Trimming took 3 bases from V and 6 from J, leaving 18 bases between them. CDR3 size: 16 residues. CDR3 sequence reads: CASSDGGQGRANIQYF. CDR3 DNA sequence: TGTGCCAGCAGTGATGGGGGTCAGGGGCGCGCAAACATTCAGTACTTC.

This sequence joins TRBV20-1 and TRBJ2-3; 10 positions agree with TRBD1. The CDR3 contains 16 residues. The J segment lost 3 bases and the V segment lost 6 bases, leaving 12 bases of the junction unmatched. CDR1 DFQATT and CDR2 SNEGSKA come from the germline V gene (reference sequence). In DNA, the CDR3 is TGCAGTGCCTCCCCCGACAGGGGGCCTGGGACAGATACGCAGTATTTT. Translation gives CSASPDRGPGTDTQYF.

V and J are TRBV28 and TRBJ2-1; TRBD2 matches 10 bases. Losses at the gene ends were 5 bases for V and 3 bases for J; bases not matched to a gene: 4. The CDR3 runs 15 residues. Germline values: CDR1 MDHEN, CDR2 SYDVKM. The CDR3 reads CASSEERGGYNEQFF. In nucleotides, the CDR3 is TGTGCCAGCAGTGAAGAGCGGGGGGGCTACAATGAGCAGTTCTTC.

This chain joins TRBV7-9 and TRBJ1-2; a weak D match, TRBD1 (5 bases). This CDR3 is built from 14 residues. With 1 base removed from V and 2 bases from J, the gap between germline ends came to 8 bases. CDR1 is SEHNR, CDR2 FQNEAQ, per germline (reference sequence). The CDR3 region is CASSLGSGNYGYTF. The CDR3 coding sequence is TGTGCCAGCAGCTTAGGTTCAGGGAACTATGGCTACACCTTC.

The genes are TRBV2 and TRBJ2-7; 7 bases line up with TRBD2. The length of the CDR3 is 14 residues. Germline V gene sequence: CDR1 SNHLY, CDR2 FYNNEI. V was clipped by 5 bases and J by 3 bases; unmatched bases: 7. The DNA of the CDR3 is TGTGCCAGCAGTCAAGAGGGAGGGAACTACGAGCAGTACTTC. The encoded protein is CASSQEGGNYEQYF.

J is TRBJ2-1 and V is TRBV27; D unclear. V gave up 4 bases and J gave up 2 bases, with 18 bases separating them. The CDR3 length is 17 residues. The V gene's germline CDR1 is MNHEY and CDR2 SMNVEV (reference sequence). In nucleotides, the CDR3 is TGTGCCAGCAGTTCCCTACCCCTTAGTAGCCCCTACAATGAGCAGTTCTTC. Translated: CASSSLPLSSPYNEQFF.

There are many counts of this clonotype. V is TRBV12-3 or TRBV12-4 and J is TRBJ2-1; 9 positions agree with TRBD2. V shed 5 bases and J 0 bases; nucleotides not matched to a gene: 11. The CDR3 contains 18 residues. The CDR3 spells CASSPGVGGRASYNEQFF. CDR3 bases: TGTGCCAGCAGTCCGGGGGTAGGCGGGAGGGCCTCCTACAATGAGCAGTTCTTC.

This clonotype was recorded many times. The rearrangement links TRBV30 to TRBJ2-7; tentatively, D is TRBD1 (6 bases). This CDR3 contains 15 residues. Per germline, CDR1 GTSNPN and CDR2 SVGIG (reference sequence). V shed 4 bases and J shed 3 bases, with 19 bases lying between them. The CDR3 spells CAWTPIGGHLYEQYF. The CDR3 DNA reads TGTGCCTGGACTCCAATTGGGGGACACCTCTACGAGCAGTACTTC.

As for this clonotype: One junction end disagrees with the germline gene, perhaps due to a read error. The CDR3 is CSARDRIKDTQYF. DNA of the CDR3: TGCAGTGCCAGAGACAGGATAAAGGATACGCAGTATTTT. The rearrangement joins TRBV20-1 to TRBJ2-3; D might be TRBD1 (6 bases). CDR1 DFQATT and CDR2 SNEGSKA come from the germline V gene (reference sequence). The CDR3 runs 13 residues.

This clonotype was observed a few times. This chain links TRBV5-1 with TRBJ2-7; 8 bases are a match to TRBD1. The CDR3 spans 13 residues. V shed 4 bases, J shed 3 bases, and the junction held 3 bases outside the gene matches. Germline V gene lookup returns CDR1 SGHRS and CDR2 YFSETQ. For the CDR3, the DNA is TGCGCCAGCAGCAAACAGGGGGGCTACGAGCAGTACTTC. It specifies CASSKQGGYEQYF.

This clonotype appeared many times. This chain connects TRBV29-1 to TRBJ2-3; weak D call: TRBD1 (6 bases). Germline CDR1 and CDR2: SQVTM and ANQGSEA. This CDR3 spans 12 amino acids. V was cut by 4 bases and J by 3 bases, with 8 bases left in between. CDR3 nucleotide sequence: TGCAGCGTTGTTCAGGGGACAGATACGCAGTATTTT. Protein product: CSVVQGTDTQYF.